The 22 T cell receptor beta chains presented below share a single source sample, sequenced in a study of T cells in Graves' hyperthyroidism and ophthalmopathy. The source material, RNA transcripts, was used to amplify TCR beta CDR3 regions. HTBI primers were employed in a first-round RT-PCR of the TCR CDR3. Via MiXCR, TCRdb re-called the multiplex PCR reads, giving one row per CDR3 protein. The data hold around 300,000 distinct CDR3 sequences, with roughly 13% observed a single time. Sequencing used blood. The receptor source for this set is a woman in her thirties or forties with Graves' hyperthyroidism.

This chain joins TRBV6-1 and TRBJ2-3, with TRBD1 as a possible D gene (6 bases). The ends were cut back, 5 bases at V and 0 bases at J, with 12 bases in the middle. The CDR3 is 15 residues long. CDR1 is MNHNS, CDR2 SASEGT, per germline. CDR3 DNA: TGTGCCAGCAGTCCCGGGACACGGAGCACAGATACGCAGTATTTT. Residues: CASSPGTRSTDTQYF.

This clonotype was found many times. Without the conserved terminal phenylalanine or tryptophan, this CDR3 likely stems from a read error. The gene calls are TRBV2 and TRBJ2-7, with unresolved D. CDR1 is SNHLY, CDR2 FYNNEI, per germline. The CDR3 totals 16 residues. V was trimmed by 1 base and J by 0 bases, leaving 13 bases between them. The CDR3 protein is CASSEEAALSSYEQYS. The CDR3 DNA is TGTGCCAGCAGTGAAGAGGCGGCGTTGAGCTCCTACGAGCAGTACTCC.

The chain uses TRBV27 and TRBJ2-1; 12 bases are a match to TRBD2. The CDR3 is made up of 15 amino acids. Germline V lookup: CDR1 MNHEY, CDR2 SMNVEV (reference sequence). V trimming: 2 bases; J trimming: 7 bases; junction bases outside the gene matches: 3. Here the CDR3 reads CASSLPGLAGNEQFF. CDR3 coding DNA: TGTGCCAGCAGTTTACCGGGACTAGCGGGTAATGAGCAGTTCTTC.

This clonotype was detected only a few times. The chain couples TRBV5-5 to TRBJ2-5; D call uncertain. The V end lost 0 bases, the J end lost 1 base, and 7 bases lay between the germline ends. CDR1 SGHKS and CDR2 YYEKEE come from the germline V gene (reference sequence). The CDR3 loop spans 14 amino acids. The CDR3 DNA sequence: TGTGCCAGCAGCTTGGCGCAGGCCCAAGAGACCCAGTACTTC. Its protein is CASSLAQAQETQYF.

This clonotype showed up many times. The rearrangement links TRBV7-2 to TRBJ1-5, with D unclear. The CDR3 extends over 15 amino acids. Trimming removed 0 bases from V and 1 base from J, with 7 bases in between. The V gene's germline CDR1 is SGHTA and CDR2 FQGNSA. The CDR3 spells CASSLARGSNQPQHF. In DNA form, the CDR3 reads TGTGCCAGCAGCTTAGCGCGTGGCAGCAATCAGCCCCAGCATTTT.

The table lists this clonotype with many counts. The CDR3 loop is CASSYLGIRRRASTDTQYF. The CDR3 region has the DNA TGTGCCAGCAGTTACTTGGGGATTAGACGGCGCGCTAGCACAGATACGCAGTATTTT. The rearrangement uses TRBV6-5 and TRBJ2-3; no firm D call. This CDR3 comprises 19 residues. V was cut by 1 base and J by 0 bases, with 20 bases left in between. Per germline, CDR1 MNHEY and CDR2 SVGAGI.

The chain carries TRBV5-4 and TRBJ2-3, with unresolved D. CDR1 is SGHNT and CDR2 is YYREEE in the germline V gene (reference sequence). Trimming took 3 bases from V and 0 from J, leaving 20 bases between them. This CDR3 spans 18 amino acids. As DNA, the CDR3 is TGTGCCAGCAGCTCACCGGGTTGGGCAGAAATGAGCACAGATACGCAGTATTTT. Protein: CASSSPGWAEMSTDTQYF.

This clonotype was counted many times. The chain joins TRBV12-3 or TRBV12-4 to TRBJ1-5; D not certain. Trimming cost V 8 bases and J 5 bases, with 16 bases left between them. The CDR3 is 14 amino acids. CDR3 coding DNA: TGTGCCAGCGGGTCGGACTCGGACGATCAGCCCCAGCATTTT. It specifies CASGSDSDDQPQHF.

This clonotype was seen many times. This chain links TRBV2 with TRBJ2-1, with D unresolved. This CDR3 region has 18 residues. The V end lost 8 bases, the J end lost 0 bases, and 23 bases lay between the germline ends. Germline loops: CDR1 SNHLY, CDR2 FYNNEI. The CDR3 sequence: CASGTDPLFINSYNEQFF. The CDR3 bases are TGTGCCAGCGGTACGGACCCCCTCTTTATTAACTCCTACAATGAGCAGTTCTTC.

In its sample, this clonotype was seen once. The chain has TRBV6-1 and TRBJ2-1; D remains ambiguous. Germline lookup yields CDR1 MNHNS and CDR2 SASEGT. V lost 8 bases and J lost 8, with 10 bases in between. The CDR3 is 11 residues long. The CDR3: CASGPGHEQFF. As DNA, the CDR3 is TGTGCCAGCGGACCTGGGCATGAGCAGTTCTTC.

The table lists this clonotype with many counts. The rearrangement uses TRBV3-1 and TRBJ1-2, with D possibly TRBD1 on 5 matching bases. CDR3 length equals 14 residues. Germline V gene lookup returns CDR1 LGHDT and CDR2 YNNKEL (reference sequence). V lost 4 bases to trimming and J lost 4 bases, with 13 bases between them. CDR3 sequence (DNA): TGTGCCAGCAGCCCATGGGACGGTCGCTATGGCTACACCTTC. Translated: CASSPWDGRYGYTF.

A few counts support this clonotype. The chain uses TRBV27 and TRBJ2-7, with TRBD2 matching 9 bases. CDR3 length: 15 residues. Germline V CDR1 and CDR2: MNHEY, SMNVEV (reference sequence). The V and J ends lost 3 bases and 5 bases, in that order; junction bases with no gene match: 8. The CDR3, as DNA: TGTGCCAGCAGTTTTCAAGGTAGCGGGAGCGACGAGCAGTACTTC. Its protein is CASSFQGSGSDEQYF.

V and J are TRBV7-2 and TRBJ2-3; 9 bases are shared with TRBD2. Losses at the gene ends were 6 bases for V and 3 bases for J; bases not matched to a gene: 7. There are 15 residues in the CDR3. The germline V gene encodes CDR1 SGHTA and CDR2 FQGNSA. The CDR3 spells CASRGSGSRTDTQYF. In DNA form, the CDR3 reads TGTGCCAGCAGGGGTAGCGGGAGTCGGACAGATACGCAGTATTTT.

This chain joins TRBV19 and TRBJ1-4, with D possibly TRBD1 on 6 matching bases. V was pared by 6 bases and J by 4 bases, with 9 bases between. CDR1 is LNHDA and CDR2 is SQIVND in the germline V gene (reference sequence). CDR3 length: 13 residues. CDR3 coding DNA: TGTGCCAGTAGCCGGGACATTAATGAAAAACTGTTTTTT. It is translated as CASSRDINEKLFF.

This clonotype was counted many times. This chain joins TRBV9 and TRBJ1-2; possibly TRBD1 for D (5 bases). The CDR3 has 13 residues. The germline V gene encodes CDR1 SGDLS and CDR2 YYNGEE. Trimming left V 4 bases short and J 8 bases short, with 15 bases between. CDR3 protein: CASSIHFGDGYTF. The CDR3 bases are TGTGCCAGCAGCATCCATTTCGGGGACGGCTACACCTTC.

This clonotype was found many times. This chain joins TRBV28 and TRBJ2-7; the match to TRBD2 covers 8 bases. Looked up from germline, CDR1 is MDHEN and CDR2 is SYDVKM. Trimming removed 5 bases from V and 6 bases from J; junction bases left unmatched: 6. CDR3 length equals 13 residues. The CDR3 coding sequence is TGTGCCAGCAGTGGGACTAGGAGGGGCGAGCAGTACTTC. This translates into CASSGTRRGEQYF. Using reference TRBV28 and TRBJ2-7 for the parts outside the CDR3, the full variable domain is DVKVTQSSRYLVKRTGEKVFLECVQDMDHENMFWYRQDPGLGLRLIYFSYDVKMKEKGDIPEGYSVSREKKERFSLILESASTNQTSMYLCASSGTRRGEQYFGPGTRLTVT.

The sample holds many counts of this clonotype. The gene calls are TRBV2 and TRBJ2-1; 7 nucleotides line up with TRBD2. Trimming removed 4 bases from V and 1 base from J; junction bases left unmatched: 4. Germline lookup yields CDR1 SNHLY and CDR2 FYNNEI. CDR3 size: 15 residues. The CDR3 sequence: CASSGYGGSYNEQFF. CDR3 sequence (DNA): TGTGCCAGCAGTGGGTACGGGGGGTCCTACAATGAGCAGTTCTTC.

This clonotype came up a few times. The chain links TRBV10-3 to TRBJ1-3, with a weak D call TRBD1 (5 bases). CDR3 length: 13 amino acids. V lost 2 bases and J 10 bases, leaving 12 bases between the germline ends. The germline V gene encodes CDR1 ENHRY and CDR2 SYGVKD. CDR3 sequence (DNA): TGTGCCATCAGTGAGAGGCAGGGAGAGACCATATATTTT. It codes for CAISERQGETIYF.

This clonotype was seen only a few times. V gene TRBV19 combines with J gene TRBJ2-1, with TRBD2 matching over 10 bases. CDR1 is LNHDA, CDR2 SQIVND, per germline (reference sequence). The length of the CDR3 is 13 residues. The V segment lost 9 bases and the J segment 7 bases; nucleotides outside the gene matches: 6. CDR3 amino acids: CASSPGLANEQFF. The CDR3 DNA sequence: TGTGCCAGCAGCCCGGGACTAGCGAATGAGCAGTTCTTC.

A remark on this clonotype: It may be a read error: a sequence one base away is much more abundant. The rearrangement joins TRBV12-3 or TRBV12-4 to TRBJ2-5, with 7 bases lining up with TRBD2. This CDR3 is built from 11 residues. V was clipped by 6 bases and J by 10 bases; unmatched bases: 5. The CDR3 DNA is TGTGCCAGCAGAGGGTGGGAGGGCCAGTACTTC. This sequence encodes CASRGWEGQYF.

This clonotype was detected many times. The chain recombines TRBV5-8 with TRBJ1-2; TRBD1 might be the D (5 bases). The CDR3 length is 15 residues. Trimming took off 2 bases at V and 8 bases at J, with 19 bases between the two ends. Per germline, CDR1 SGHTS and CDR2 YDEGEE. CDR3 nucleotide sequence: TGTGCCAGCAGCTTCGGGGCCGATCCCCGAGGCGGCTACACCTTC. Protein: CASSFGADPRGGYTF.

This clonotype was counted many times. The gene calls are TRBV7-2 and TRBJ2-7; TRBD2 matches at 7 bases. Germline V gives CDR1 SGHTA, CDR2 FQGNSA. CDR3 length: 20 amino acids. V was clipped by 7 bases and J by 6 bases; unmatched bases: 30. DNA of the CDR3: TGTGCCAGCACCGATAGTGGTAGGAGGAATTCCGGGACTAACCGGGGCGAGCAGTACTTC. Protein sequence: CASTDSGRRNSGTNRGEQYF.